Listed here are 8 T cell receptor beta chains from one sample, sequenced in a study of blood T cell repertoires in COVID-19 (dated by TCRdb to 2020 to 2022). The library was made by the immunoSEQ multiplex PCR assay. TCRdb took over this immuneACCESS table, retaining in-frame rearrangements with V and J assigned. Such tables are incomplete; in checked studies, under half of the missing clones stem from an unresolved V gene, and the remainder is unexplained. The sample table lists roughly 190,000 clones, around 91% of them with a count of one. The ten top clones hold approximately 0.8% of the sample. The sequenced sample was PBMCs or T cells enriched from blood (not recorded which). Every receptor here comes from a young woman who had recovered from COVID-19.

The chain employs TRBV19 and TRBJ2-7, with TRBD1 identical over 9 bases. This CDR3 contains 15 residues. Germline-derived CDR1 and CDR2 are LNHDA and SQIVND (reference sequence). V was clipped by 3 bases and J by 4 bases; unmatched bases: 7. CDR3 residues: CASSILTGGRYEQYF. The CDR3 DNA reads TGTGCCAGTAGTATTTTGACAGGGGGAAGATACGAGCAGTACTTC.

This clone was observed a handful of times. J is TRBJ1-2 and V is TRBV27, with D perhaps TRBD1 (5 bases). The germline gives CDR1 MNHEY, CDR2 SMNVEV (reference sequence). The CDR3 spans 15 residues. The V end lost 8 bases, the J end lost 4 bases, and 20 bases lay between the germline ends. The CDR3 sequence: CASPSAGPPTYGYTF. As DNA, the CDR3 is TGTGCCAGCCCTTCGGCGGGGCCTCCGACCTATGGCTACACCTTC.

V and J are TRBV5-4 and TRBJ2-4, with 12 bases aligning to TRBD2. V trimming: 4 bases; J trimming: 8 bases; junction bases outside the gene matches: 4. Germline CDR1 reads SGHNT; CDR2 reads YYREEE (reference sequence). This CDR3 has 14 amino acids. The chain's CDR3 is CASSPWTSGDIQYF. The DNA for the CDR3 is TGTGCCAGCAGCCCTTGGACTAGCGGGGACATTCAGTACTTC.

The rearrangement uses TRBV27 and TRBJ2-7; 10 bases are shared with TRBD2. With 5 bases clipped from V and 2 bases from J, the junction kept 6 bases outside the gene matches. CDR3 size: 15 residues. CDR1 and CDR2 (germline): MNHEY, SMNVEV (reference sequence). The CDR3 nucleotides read TGTGCCAGCAGTACACGGACTAGCGGCACCTACGAGCAGTACTTC. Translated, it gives CASSTRTSGTYEQYF.

The CDR3 DNA reads as TGTGCCAGCAGTGTGATGGAGAGGTTGCTACAGGGGGCGCTGAGGCCCCAGCATTTT. Amino acid sequence: CASSVMERLLQGALRPQHF. The V gene is TRBV6-1, the J gene TRBJ1-5, with 9 positions matching TRBD1. CDR3 length: 19 amino acids. Germline-derived CDR1 and CDR2 are MNHNS and SASEGT. V gave up 4 bases and J gave up 9 bases; unmatched junction bases: 22.

CDR3 nucleotide sequence: TGTGCCAGCAAAAGCGGGAGTTACTCCTACGAGCAGTACTTC. Amino acid sequence: CASKSGSYSYEQYF. V is TRBV27 and J is TRBJ2-7, with TRBD2 matching over 8 bases. Germline values: CDR1 MNHEY, CDR2 SMNVEV (reference sequence). The CDR3 totals 14 residues. Losses at the gene ends were 7 bases for V and 0 bases for J; bases not matched to a gene: 5.

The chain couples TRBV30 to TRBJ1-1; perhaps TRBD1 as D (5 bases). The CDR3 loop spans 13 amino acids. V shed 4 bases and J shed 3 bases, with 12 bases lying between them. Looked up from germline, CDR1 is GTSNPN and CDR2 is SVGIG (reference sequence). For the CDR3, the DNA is TGTGCCTGGAACAAAGGGGCGGACACTGAAGCTTTCTTT. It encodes CAWNKGADTEAFF.

In DNA form, the CDR3 reads TGCGCCAGCAGCTTGCAGACAGGGTCTGGAAACACCATATATTTT. As protein: CASSLQTGSGNTIYF. The rearrangement joins TRBV5-1 to TRBJ1-3, with 7 bases matching TRBD1. V shed 1 base, J shed 1 base, and the junction held 2 bases outside the gene matches. Germline V gives CDR1 SGHRS, CDR2 YFSETQ. CDR3 length: 15 amino acids.